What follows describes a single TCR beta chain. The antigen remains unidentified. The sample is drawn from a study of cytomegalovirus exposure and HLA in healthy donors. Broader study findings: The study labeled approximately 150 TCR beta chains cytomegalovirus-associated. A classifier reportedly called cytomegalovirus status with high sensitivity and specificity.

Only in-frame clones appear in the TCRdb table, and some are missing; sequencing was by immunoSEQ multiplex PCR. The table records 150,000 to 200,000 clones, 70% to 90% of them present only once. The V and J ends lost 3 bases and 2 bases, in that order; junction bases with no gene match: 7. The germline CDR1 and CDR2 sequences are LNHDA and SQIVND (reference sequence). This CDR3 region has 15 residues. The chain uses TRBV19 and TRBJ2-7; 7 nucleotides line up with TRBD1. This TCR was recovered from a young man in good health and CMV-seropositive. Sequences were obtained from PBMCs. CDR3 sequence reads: CASSIWNRGTYEQYF. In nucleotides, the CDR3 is TGTGCCAGTAGTATCTGGAACAGGGGCACCTACGAGCAGTACTTC.